Each of the 20 T cell receptor beta chains below was sequenced from the same sample in a study of cytomegalovirus exposure and HLA in healthy donors. Vbeta (60) and Jbeta (13) primers were used in the PCR. Data came from immunoSEQ multiplex PCR; TCRdb stores just in-frame clones and leaves some out. The table records around 190,000 clones, roughly 77% of them present only once. The sample was PBMCs. The receptors stem from a middle-aged man in good health and CMV-seropositive.

The V and J genes are TRBV30 and TRBJ1-2, with TRBD1 as a possible D gene (6 bases). The ends were cut back, 3 bases at V and 0 bases at J, with 11 bases in the middle. This CDR3 contains 14 residues. The germline V gene has CDR1 GTSNPN and CDR2 SVGIG (reference sequence). This CDR3 is CAWSGQLTNYGYTF. CDR3 sequence (DNA): TGTGCCTGGAGCGGACAGCTAACTAACTATGGCTACACCTTC.

On this clone itself: Other nucleotide sequences from this sample produce the same CDR3. The chain combines TRBV11-2 with TRBJ2-1, with 11 bases fitting TRBD1. The V gene end was trimmed by 3 bases and the J gene end by 6 bases; junction bases not matched to a gene: 7. Germline CDR1 and CDR2: SGHAT and FQNNGV. The CDR3 has 16 amino acids. For the CDR3, the DNA is TGTGCCAGCAGCTTGCTAGGACAGGGGGCGCGCAATGAGCAGTTCTTC. Protein sequence: CASSLLGQGARNEQFF.

V gene TRBV5-8 combines with J gene TRBJ2-7; 11 bases align to TRBD2. The V and J ends lost 7 bases and 5 bases, in that order; junction bases with no gene match: 11. Looked up from germline, CDR1 is SGHTS and CDR2 is YDEGEE. The CDR3 contains 15 residues. CDR3 loop: CASAPETSGDDEQYF. CDR3 sequence (DNA): TGTGCCAGCGCCCCTGAGACTAGCGGGGACGACGAGCAGTACTTC.

The CDR3 loop is CASSQSLQGISGGELFF. The CDR3 DNA reads TGCGCCAGCAGCCAATCACTACAGGGGATCTCGGGCGGGGAGCTGTTTTTT. The V gene is TRBV4-3, the J gene TRBJ2-2; 7 bases align to TRBD1. The CDR3 sequence is 17 residues long. From germline, CDR1 is LGHNA and CDR2 YSLEER. The J segment lost 7 bases and the V segment lost 2 bases, leaving 13 bases of the junction unmatched.

The rearrangement links TRBV2 to TRBJ1-4; 8 nucleotides align to TRBD1. The CDR3 is 15 amino acids. In germline, CDR1 is SNHLY, CDR2 FYNNEI. Trimming took 0 bases from V and 10 from J; bases not matched to a gene: 7. The CDR3 protein is CASSEAAGGSGKLFF. CDR3 in DNA: TGTGCCAGCAGTGAAGCGGCAGGGGGCAGCGGAAAACTGTTTTTT. The entire variable domain, with the rest obtained from reference TRBV2 and TRBJ1-4, is as follows: EPEVTQTPSHQVTQMGQEVILRCVPISNHLYFYWYRQILGQKVEFLVSFYNNEISEKSEIFDDQFSVERPDGSNFTLKIRSTKLEDSAMYFCASSEAAGGSGKLFFGSGTQLSVL.

The gene calls are TRBV7-3 and TRBJ2-5, with 9 positions matching TRBD2. The CDR3 runs to 14 residues. The V gene's germline CDR1 is SGHTA and CDR2 FQGTGA. The V and J ends lost 5 bases and 7 bases, in that order; junction bases with no gene match: 8. The CDR3 coding sequence is TGTGCCAGCAGCATGACTAGCGGCCCGGGGACCCAGTACTTC. This encodes CASSMTSGPGTQYF.

The rearrangement joins TRBV14 to TRBJ1-1; possibly TRBD1 for D (5 bases). The CDR3 has 15 residues. V lost 4 bases and J 0 bases, leaving 12 bases between the germline ends. Germline V gene data show CDR1 as SGHDN and CDR2 as FVKESK. The chain's CDR3 is CASSLLTVMNTEAFF. CDR3 bases: TGTGCCAGCAGCCTATTGACAGTCATGAACACTGAAGCTTTCTTT.

This clone showed up just a few times. The chain has TRBV5-5 and TRBJ1-4; 7 bases map to TRBD1. V trimming: 4 bases; J trimming: 8 bases; junction bases outside the gene matches: 14. The CDR3 extends over 16 amino acids. CDR1 is SGHKS and CDR2 is YYEKEE in the germline V gene (reference sequence). DNA for the CDR3: TGTGCCAGCAGCCCAAAACGGACAGGCCTAGGGGAAAAACTGTTTTTT. Encoded protein: CASSPKRTGLGEKLFF.

The J gene is TRBJ2-2, the V gene TRBV5-4; the match to TRBD1 covers 9 bases. The CDR3 runs 16 residues. V was pared by 4 bases and J by 4 bases, with 8 bases of the junction left unmatched. Looked up from germline, CDR1 is SGHNT and CDR2 is YYREEE (reference sequence). CDR3 sequence: CASSPGTGSVTGELFF. The CDR3 bases are TGTGCCAGCAGCCCGGGGACAGGGTCCGTCACCGGGGAGCTGTTTTTT.

The J gene is TRBJ2-1, the V gene TRBV5-4, with D possibly being TRBD2 (5 bases). The V gene lost 2 bases and the J gene lost 8 bases, with 11 bases spanning the gap. The CDR3 runs 13 residues. Germline CDR1 is SGHNT and CDR2 is YYREEE (reference sequence). The CDR3 region has the DNA TGTGCCAGCAGCTTCGTGGGGAGCGATGAGCAGTTCTTC. Its protein is CASSFVGSDEQFF.

The chain uses TRBV27 and TRBJ1-1; D may be TRBD1 (5 bases). V lost 7 bases and J 1 base, leaving 16 bases between the germline ends. Germline CDR1 reads MNHEY; CDR2 reads SMNVEV (reference sequence). The CDR3 has 15 residues. As DNA, the CDR3 is TGTGCCAGCACCCCAGGGCCGAGTTGGAACACTGAAGCTTTCTTT. Translating it yields CASTPGPSWNTEAFF.

The chain uses TRBV7-3 and TRBJ1-5, with D perhaps TRBD1 (5 bases). Germline V gives CDR1 SGHTA, CDR2 FQGTGA. Trimming cost V 2 bases and J 0 bases, with 17 bases left between them. The CDR3 contains 18 residues. CDR3 in amino acids: CASSLEGRWGASNQPQHF. CDR3 coding DNA: TGTGCCAGCAGCTTAGAGGGGAGGTGGGGCGCTAGCAATCAGCCCCAGCATTTT. Variable domain in full (rest from reference TRBV7-3 and TRBJ1-5): GAGVSQTPSNKVTEKGKYVELRCDPISGHTALYWYRQSLGQGPEFLIYFQGTGAADDSGLPNDRFFAVRPEGSVSTLKIQRTERGDSAVYLCASSLEGRWGASNQPQHFGDGTRLSIL.

The CDR3 DNA sequence: TGTGCCAGCAGCTTAGCGGTGCAGCGGGGAAATGAGCAGTTCTTC. Protein product: CASSLAVQRGNEQFF. The genes are TRBV7-8 and TRBJ2-1; TRBD2 matches at 7 bases. In germline, CDR1 is SGHVS, CDR2 FQNEAQ. This CDR3 region has 15 residues. V shed 0 bases and J 7 bases; nucleotides not matched to a gene: 6. The entire variable domain, with the rest obtained from reference TRBV7-8 and TRBJ2-1, is as follows: GAGVSQSPRYKVAKRGQDVALRCDPISGHVSLFWYQQALGQGPEFLTYFQNEAQLDKSGLPSDRFFAERPEGSVSTLKIQRTQQEDSAVYLCASSLAVQRGNEQFFGPGTRLTVL.

This chain joins TRBV7-8 and TRBJ2-5; D is undetermined. Trimming left V 8 bases short and J 3 bases short, with 7 bases between. CDR3 length equals 11 residues. Germline CDR1 is SGHVS and CDR2 is FQNEAQ. The CDR3 nucleotides are TGTGCCAGCGGCCGGGAAGAGACCCAGTACTTC. Translation gives CASGREETQYF.

The rearrangement links TRBV28 to TRBJ2-3; 7 positions match TRBD2. V shed 5 bases and J 0 bases; nucleotides not matched to a gene: 8. Germline values: CDR1 MDHEN, CDR2 SYDVKM. The CDR3 runs 16 residues. This CDR3 is CASSRSSGTSTDTQYF. DNA for the CDR3: TGTGCCAGCAGTAGATCTAGCGGCACAAGCACAGATACGCAGTATTTT.

The chain has TRBV9 and TRBJ2-3, with a tentative D call TRBD2 (6 bases). Germline V gene sequence: CDR1 SGDLS, CDR2 YYNGEE. The CDR3 contains 16 residues. Trimming removed 1 base at V and 1 base at J, with 13 bases between. The CDR3 DNA follows: TGTGCCAGCAGCGTATCGGCTGCGGGGCGCACAGATACGCAGTATTTT. Amino acid sequence: CASSVSAAGRTDTQYF.

V and J are TRBV28 and TRBJ2-3; 11 bases map to TRBD2. The CDR3 is 15 amino acids. The V segment lost 5 bases and the J segment 5 bases; nucleotides outside the gene matches: 6. Germline V gene lookup returns CDR1 MDHEN and CDR2 SYDVKM. The DNA for the CDR3 is TGTGCCAGCAGTCCGCTAGCGGGAGGTGGAGATACGCAGTATTTT. Protein sequence: CASSPLAGGGDTQYF.

The chain employs TRBV7-9 and TRBJ1-1; 7 positions agree with TRBD1. Looked up from germline, CDR1 is SEHNR and CDR2 is FQNEAQ (reference sequence). CDR3 length equals 13 residues. V was pared by 5 bases and J by 7 bases, with 7 bases of the junction left unmatched. This CDR3 reads CASSPQGVGEAFF. For the CDR3, the DNA is TGTGCCAGCAGCCCCCAGGGGGTGGGTGAAGCTTTCTTT.

The V and J genes are TRBV5-6 and TRBJ2-5; 7 positions agree with TRBD2. Losses at the gene ends were 0 bases for V and 11 bases for J; bases not matched to a gene: 10. Germline loops: CDR1 SGHDT, CDR2 YYEEEE. There are 14 residues in the CDR3. In nucleotides, the CDR3 is TGTGCCAGCAGCTTGGTACGGGGGGTCTTAGAGCAGTACTTC. Translated: CASSLVRGVLEQYF. Full variable domain (missing parts from reference TRBV5-6 and TRBJ2-5): DAGVTQSPTHLIKTRGQQVTLRCSPKSGHDTVSWYQQALGQGPQFIFQYYEEEERQRGNFPDRFSGHQFPNYSSELNVNALLLGDSALYLCASSLVRGVLEQYFGPGTRLLVL.

The V call is TRBV7-9, the J call TRBJ2-3; TRBD1 matches 9 bases. J lost 6 bases, V lost 2 bases, and 3 bases had no gene match. Germline V gene data show CDR1 as SEHNR and CDR2 as FQNEAQ (reference sequence). The CDR3 has 14 amino acids. The CDR3 spells CASSLTGGRDTQYF. The CDR3 DNA follows: TGTGCCAGCAGCTTAACAGGGGGCCGTGATACGCAGTATTTT.